The text below deals with one T cell receptor beta chain. This clone was seen only once. The antigen it binds to is not known. There are no base qualities to consult, and no much larger clone falls within one base. The CDR3 regions of human TCRbeta chains were subjected to immunosequencing. Under the source paper's analysis protocol: Repertoire TCRs were checked for matches against a reference library of SARS-CoV-2-specific TCRs that had been generated using the MIRA antigen-specificity platform. Breadth was defined as the fraction of unique TCRs that were SARS-CoV-2-associated, and depth was defined as the fraction of total T cells that were SARS-CoV-2-associated. Each spike-specific TCR was assigned to its reactive spike region and to a CD4 or CD8 class using the MIRA data. Log10-transformed breadth and depth values were compared by one-way ANOVA with Sidak's multiple comparisons tests. In TCRdb, the immuneACCESS table is reduced to in-frame sequences with V and J assigned. These tables do not hold every clone; where another copy was compared, an unresolved V gene accounts for under half, and the others remain unexplained. From that table come the V and J calls and clone size; the DNA was used to work out D and trimming. The sample records approximately 80,000 clones, about nine tenths of which are singletons. Less than 7.5% of the sample comes from the top ten.

V and J are trimmed by 3 bases and 7 bases, and the gene matches miss 5 bases of the junction. The CDR3 covers 13 residues, taking in both the cysteine and the phenylalanine. Of the read, only the CDR3 DNA is kept; its 39 bases are in frame from base 1. CDR1 is given as SGHAT and CDR2 as FQNNGV, both from the germline V gene. The meaning of the sample's time point label: baseline before first vaccination. Vaccinee samples came from UK trials COV001 and COV002, including a single-blind randomized controlled phase 2/3 trial of AZD1222 (ChAdOx1 nCoV-19) in healthy adults. Trial participant PBMC samples were collected at day 0 and day 28 after the second dose for TCRbeta chain sequencing. The entry originates in a study of T cell responses to AZD1222 COVID-19 vaccine (dated by TCRdb to the early 2020s). Describing the broader study: Because spike-specific TCR depth and breadth did not differ between the two schedules, AZD1222 recipients who got a second dose at roughly 4 weeks were pooled with those who got a second dose at roughly 12 weeks. Enrollment into the trials was organized by age into subgroups of 18-55, 56-69 and 70-plus years, and those subgroups contained roughly 150, 30 and 60 TCR-sequenced participants, respectively. A total of around 240 trial participants underwent TCR sequencing, of whom roughly 210 had received two doses of AZD1222 and around 26 had received two doses of the MenACWY control vaccine. The full study reports these points: Most participants were white British and females outnumbered males, and the authors suggested that clonal diversity may have been underestimated. Epitopes outside the regions mutated in the B.1.351 and B.1.1.7 variants were reportedly recognized by nearly half of the unique spike-specific TCRs. Vaccine-associated CD4 TCRs spanned the whole spike protein, with dominant responses in regions 160-218 and 743-854. In the small 56-69-year group, the increase in depth fell short of significance, most likely because of low power. Only five to seven AZD1222 recipients were SARS-CoV-2 seropositive at baseline, limiting conclusions about previously exposed vaccinees. Because no day 14 peak-response samples were available, the repertoires could be characterized only after the peak T cell response. A significant rise in spike-specific TCR breadth and depth was observed after two AZD1222 doses relative to day 0 and relative to MenACWY recipients.

The sequencing used peripheral blood, collected on day 0 of AZD1222 vaccination. This chain is built from TRBV11-2 and TRBJ2-5; TRBD2 fits 7 bases in the junction. The TCR sequence derives from an adult in good health. The CDR3: CASSLGTTGTQYF. The DNA reads TGTGCCAGCAGCTTGGGGACTACTGGGACCCAGTACTTC.